A selection of T cell receptor beta chains follows, all from one sample in a study of blood T cell repertoires in COVID-19. TCRdb's table, derived via immunoSEQ multiplex PCR, lists solely in-frame clones and lacks some. The data hold 300,000 to 400,000 clones, with around 87% observed a single time. Sequencing was carried out using peripheral blood. All receptors derive from a woman aged 55-75 years with COVID-19, enrolled during active disease. Both conserved end residues are part of each CDR3. A D gene is named only where the DNA matches it firmly. Expanded clones are given a class, and other clones once, few, many or no size at all.

TRBV28	NA	NA	TRBJ2-2	TGTGCCAGCAGTTTGCCCCCAGGGGCCCGGGAGCTGTTTTTT	CASSLPPGARELFF
TRBV4-2	TRBD1	NA	TRBJ2-7	TGTGCCAGCAGCCAAGAGCCAGGACAGGGCGGCGAGCAGTACTTC	CASSQEPGQGGEQYF
TRBV3-1/TRBV3-2	NA	NA	TRBJ1-2	TGTGCCAGCAGCCCAGTGGGGAGGGAGAATGGCTACACCTTC	CASSPVGRENGYTF
TRBV5-1	NA	NA	TRBJ2-2	TGCGCCAGCAGCCCCTCGGCGAACACCGGGGAGCTGTTTTTT	CASSPSANTGELFF
TRBV5-5	NA	NA	TRBJ2-3	TGTGCCAGCAGCTTCTCCAGTCTAGTAGGGGTTACAGATACGCAGTATTTT	CASSFSSLVGVTDTQYF
TRBV15	NA	few	TRBJ2-2	TGTGCCACCAGCAGAGATCTACCCGAGGAGCTGTTTTTT	CATSRDLPEELFF
TRBV18	NA	NA	TRBJ2-2	TGTGCCAGCTCACCAACACCCAGGGACTGGAACACCGGGGAGCTGTTTTTT	CASSPTPRDWNTGELFF
TRBV20-1	TRBD1	NA	TRBJ2-7	TGCAGTGCTAGTTTATCACAGGGGGCGCACGAGCAGTACTTC	CSASLSQGAHEQYF
TRBV21-1	NA	once	TRBJ2-5	TGTGCCAGCAGCAAATTACGAGGACTTACCGGGTGGCAAGAGACCCAGTACTTC	CASSKLRGLTGWQETQYF
TRBV19	NA	NA	TRBJ2-3	TGTGCCAGTAGTTTGGGGACTGGTCTCACAGATACGCAGTATTTT	CASSLGTGLTDTQYF
TRBV29-1	NA	NA	TRBJ2-4	TGCAGCGCGGGGAGCAAAAACATTCAGTACTTC	CSAGSKNIQYF
TRBV30	NA	NA	TRBJ2-3	TGTGCCTGGAGTTTCCGGACAGATACGCAGTATTTT	CAWSFRTDTQYF
TRBV25-1	TRBD1	NA	TRBJ2-7	TGTGCCAGCAGCACCGGGACAGTCTCCTACGAGCAGTACTTC	CASSTGTVSYEQYF
TRBV29-1	TRBD2	NA	TRBJ2-3	TGCAGCGTTGAAGAACGGACGAGACTAGCGGGGGGGCTAGGTACGCAGTATTTT	CSVEERTRLAGGLGTQYF
TRBV12-3/TRBV12-4	NA	NA	TRBJ1-3	TGTGCCAGCAGTTCGCAGACTGGAAACACCATATATTTT	CASSSQTGNTIYF
TRBV14	TRBD2	NA	TRBJ2-7	TGTGCCAGCAGCCAAGTAGCGGGGGGGTCCTACGAGCAGTACTTC	CASSQVAGGSYEQYF
TRBV5-1	TRBD2	NA	TRBJ2-2	TGCGCCAGCAGCTCGGGACTAGCGGGGCCGAACACCGGGGAGCTGTTTTTT	CASSSGLAGPNTGELFF
TRBV18	NA	NA	TRBJ2-3	TGTGCCAGCTCACCACCGCTGGCTAGCACAGATACGCAGTATTTT	CASSPPLASTDTQYF
TRBV7-9	TRBD1	NA	TRBJ2-7	TGTGCCAGCAGCTTACCAGGGGGCATTGGATACGAGCAGTACTTC	CASSLPGGIGYEQYF
TRBV7-2	NA	NA	TRBJ1-6	TGTGCCAGCAGCCTGGGACCTGTACAGGGTGGCTCACCCCTCCACTTT	CASSLGPVQGGSPLHF
TRBV5-4	TRBD1	NA	TRBJ1-1	TGTGCCAGCAGCCGGGACAGGGTGGCTATGAACACTGAAGCTTTCTTT	CASSRDRVAMNTEAFF
TRBV9	NA	NA	TRBJ1-1	TGTGCCAGCAGCGTAGCGGAGGGGCGCAGGGACACTGAAGCTTTCTTT	CASSVAEGRRDTEAFF
TRBV18	NA	NA	TRBJ2-7	TGTGCCAGCTCAACCACCGGGAGTCCCTACGAGCAGTACTTC	CASSTTGSPYEQYF
TRBV27	TRBD1	NA	TRBJ2-7	TGTGCCACCCTAACTCCGGGACAGCCGCTTAACAAGGGGGACCTTTTCTACGAGCAGTACTTC	CATLTPGQPLNKGDLFYEQYF
TRBV29-1	NA	once	TRBJ2-5	TGCAGCGTCGCCGACAGCGTCCAAGAGACCCAGTACTTC	CSVADSVQETQYF
TRBV5-4	NA	few	TRBJ1-2	TGTGCCAGCAGCATGCAGGAGGATGGCTACACCTTC	CASSMQEDGYTF
TRBV10-3	TRBD1	NA	TRBJ2-1	TGTGCCCCTAGGGACAGGGGACGGAGCGGGGATTACAATGAGCAGTTCTTC	CAPRDRGRSGDYNEQFF
TRBV6-5	TRBD1	NA	TRBJ1-3	TGTGCCAGCAGCAGGACAGGATACTCTGGAAACACCATATATTTT	CASSRTGYSGNTIYF
TRBV5-6	TRBD2	NA	TRBJ2-4	TGTGCCAGCAGCGGAGATCCTGGGACTAGTGGAAACATTCAGTACTTC	CASSGDPGTSGNIQYF
TRBV7-5	NA	NA	TRBJ2-1	TGTGTCAGAAGCCCGGAGCCAGGGAGGTACAATGAGCAGTTCTTC	CVRSPEPGRYNEQFF
TRBV28	TRBD1	NA	TRBJ2-2	TGTGCCAGCAGTCCCAGGGACAGGGGGAACACCGGGGAGCTGTTTTTT	CASSPRDRGNTGELFF
TRBV5-5	TRBD2	few	TRBJ2-5	TGTGCCAGCAGCTTGGAGCGGGGGGGCATACAAAAGACCCAGTACTTC	CASSLERGGIQKTQYF
TRBV7-2	NA	NA	TRBJ2-7	TGTGCCAGCAGCGGACGAGGGGGGGACGAGCAGTACTTC	CASSGRGGDEQYF
TRBV19	NA	NA	TRBJ1-2	TGTGCCAGTAGTCTCGACAGGAGAAGTGGCTACACCTTC	CASSLDRRSGYTF
TRBV2	TRBD1	NA	TRBJ1-2	TGTGCCAGCAGTCCGTTTTTCTCGACAGGGGAGAATGGCTACACCTTC	CASSPFFSTGENGYTF
TRBV3-1/TRBV3-2	TRBD2	NA	TRBJ2-3	TGTGCCAGCAGCCAATTAAGCGGGGGGCCAGTGAGGTCGCAGTATTTT	CASSQLSGGPVRSQYF
TRBV5-1	TRBD1	NA	TRBJ1-1	TGCGCCAGCAGCCTGGGACAGACGAACACTGAAGCTTTCTTT	CASSLGQTNTEAFF
TRBV6-5	TRBD1	few	TRBJ1-3	TGTGCCAGCAGTTTCCGGGACAGGCTCGCCGGAAACACCATATATTTT	CASSFRDRLAGNTIYF
TRBV5-1	TRBD1	few	TRBJ1-1	TGCGCCAGCAGCTTTCTCGGGACAGGGAGTGAAGCTTTCTTT	CASSFLGTGSEAFF
TRBV7-6	TRBD1	NA	TRBJ1-2	TGTGCCAGCAGCATTCGGGACAGTGGACATGGCTACACCTTC	CASSIRDSGHGYTF
TRBV9	TRBD2	NA	TRBJ2-2	TGTGCCAGCAGCGTGGTTAGCGGGGGGGGCACCGGGGAGCTGTTTTTT	CASSVVSGGGTGELFF
TRBV10-3	TRBD2	few	TRBJ2-1	TGTGCCATCAGTCGTACTAGCGGGGGGGCGCCGAATGAGCAGTTCTTC	CAISRTSGGAPNEQFF
TRBV10-3	TRBD1	NA	TRBJ2-7	TGTGCCATCAGTCCCGGGACAGGGGGCTCCTACGAGCAGTACTTC	CAISPGTGGSYEQYF
TRBV30	NA	NA	TRBJ2-3	TGTGCCTGGAGTGTAAATAGCCTTGATACGCAGTATTTT	CAWSVNSLDTQYF
TRBV28	TRBD1	NA	TRBJ1-5	TGTGCCAGCAGTTCCCTTCGACAGGGTTCGAATAGCAATCAGCCCCAGCATTTT	CASSSLRQGSNSNQPQHF
TRBV6-5	TRBD1	NA	TRBJ1-2	TGTGCCAGCAGGCCACAGGGGGCCGTCCCCTATGGCTACACCTTC	CASRPQGAVPYGYTF
TRBV2	NA	NA	TRBJ2-1	TGTGCCAGCAGTGCGGGTGTCGGCCACACAAGCTCCTACAATGAGCAGTTCTTC	CASSAGVGHTSSYNEQFF
TRBV19	NA	NA	TRBJ1-1	TGTGCCAGTACCCTATGGGGGCCTGGGGCCACTGAAGCTTTCTTT	CASTLWGPGATEAFF
TRBV19	NA	NA	TRBJ1-1	TGTGCCAGTAGGAGAACTTACACTGAAGCTTTCTTT	CASRRTYTEAFF
TRBV5-1	TRBD1	NA	TRBJ2-2	TGCGCCAGCAGTCAGAGGACAGGAGACACCGGGGAGCTGTTTTTT	CASSQRTGDTGELFF
TRBV5-1	NA	NA	TRBJ1-1	TGCGCCAGCAGCTTGGCGGGGGGAACGGGGGCTTTCTTT	CASSLAGGTGAFF
TRBV19	TRBD1	NA	TRBJ2-5	TGTGCCAGTAGTATATCGGGGACAGGAGAGACCCAGTACTTC	CASSISGTGETQYF
TRBV13	TRBD2	NA	TRBJ2-1	TGTGCCAGCAGCATGACCGGGACTAGCGGAGGTGAGCAGTTCTTC	CASSMTGTSGGEQFF
TRBV2	TRBD1	NA	TRBJ1-2	TGTGCCAACTTGACAGGGGGTTATGGCTACACCTTC	CANLTGGYGYTF
TRBV7-3	TRBD1	NA	TRBJ2-1	TGTGCCAGCAGCTTCGACAGGGGCTCCTACAATGAGCAGTTCTTC	CASSFDRGSYNEQFF